A single T cell receptor (beta chain) is shown here with its context. The target antigen is unknown. V was shortened by 1 base and J by 1 base, with 18 bases between the two germline ends. Per the germline V gene, CDR1 is LNHNV and CDR2 is YYDKDF (reference sequence). CDR3 length equals 18 residues. The assay was immunoSEQ multiplex PCR, and TCRdb's table has in-frame clones only and misses some. The sample comprises under 45,000 clones, around 83% of which are singletons, and roughly 8.5% rests with the top ten. The sample comes from a study of T cells in localized non-small cell lung cancer. Regarding the study as a whole: An association was observed between higher blood T cell density and longer overall survival. Adjacent uninvolved lung tissue had the highest T cell clonality, exceeding tumor.

The material was PBMCs, obtained before any cancer treatment. This receptor was obtained from a man between 40 and 70 years old with stage II lung adenocarcinoma. The chain links TRBV15 to TRBJ2-3; the D call may be TRBD1 or TRBD2 (6 bases each). The CDR3: CATSRAYEGGDGTDTQYF. CDR3 DNA: TGTGCCACCAGCAGAGCTTATGAGGGGGGCGACGGCACAGATACGCAGTATTTT.